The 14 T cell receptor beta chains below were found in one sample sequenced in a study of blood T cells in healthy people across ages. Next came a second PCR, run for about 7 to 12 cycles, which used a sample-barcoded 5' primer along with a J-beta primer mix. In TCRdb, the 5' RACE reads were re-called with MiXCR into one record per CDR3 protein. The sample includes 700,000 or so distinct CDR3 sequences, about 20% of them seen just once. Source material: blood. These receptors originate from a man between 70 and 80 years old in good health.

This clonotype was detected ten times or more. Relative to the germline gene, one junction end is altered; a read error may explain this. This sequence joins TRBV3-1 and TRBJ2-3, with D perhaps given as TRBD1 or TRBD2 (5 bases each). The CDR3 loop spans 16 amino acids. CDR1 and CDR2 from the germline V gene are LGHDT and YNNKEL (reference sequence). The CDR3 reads CASSQDPGPSTDTQYF. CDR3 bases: TGTGCCAGCAGCCAAGACCCGGGACCTAGCACGGATACGCAGTATTTT.

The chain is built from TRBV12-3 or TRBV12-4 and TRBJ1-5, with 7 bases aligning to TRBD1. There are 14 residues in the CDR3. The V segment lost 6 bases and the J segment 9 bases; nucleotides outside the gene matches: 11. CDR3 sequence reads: CASSLGTEEAPQHF. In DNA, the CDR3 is TGTGCCAGCAGCCTTGGGACAGAGGAGGCGCCCCAGCATTTT.

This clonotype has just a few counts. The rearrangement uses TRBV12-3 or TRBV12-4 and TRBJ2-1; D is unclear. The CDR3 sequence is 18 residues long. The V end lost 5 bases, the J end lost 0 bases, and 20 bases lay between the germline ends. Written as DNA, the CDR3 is TGTGCCAGCAGTCTCCGATCTTTATACTTAAGCTCCTACAATGAGCAGTTCTTC. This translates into CASSLRSLYLSSYNEQFF.

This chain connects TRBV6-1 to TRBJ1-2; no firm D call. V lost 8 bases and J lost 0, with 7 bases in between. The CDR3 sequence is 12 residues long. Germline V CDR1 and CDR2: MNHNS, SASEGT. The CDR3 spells CASHNANYGYTF. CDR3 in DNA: TGTGCCAGCCACAACGCTAACTATGGCTACACCTTC.

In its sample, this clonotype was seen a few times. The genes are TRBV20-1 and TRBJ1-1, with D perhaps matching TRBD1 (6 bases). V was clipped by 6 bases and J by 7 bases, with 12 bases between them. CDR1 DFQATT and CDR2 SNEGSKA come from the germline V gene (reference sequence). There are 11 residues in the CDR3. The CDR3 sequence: CSAPGVYEAFF. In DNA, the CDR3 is TGCAGTGCCCCAGGGGTCTATGAAGCTTTCTTT.

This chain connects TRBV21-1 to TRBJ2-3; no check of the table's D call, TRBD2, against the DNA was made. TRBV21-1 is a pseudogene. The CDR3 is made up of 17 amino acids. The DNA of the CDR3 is TGTGCCAGCAGCAAAGTGGGACTAGCGGGGAGCACAGATACGCAGTATTTT. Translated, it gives CASSKVGLAGSTDTQYF.

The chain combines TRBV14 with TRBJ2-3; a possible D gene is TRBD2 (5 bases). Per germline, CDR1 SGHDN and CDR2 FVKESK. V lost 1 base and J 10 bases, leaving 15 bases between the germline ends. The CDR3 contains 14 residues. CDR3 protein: CASSQGAFRGAQYF. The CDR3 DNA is TGTGCCAGCAGCCAAGGAGCCTTCCGGGGTGCGCAGTATTTT. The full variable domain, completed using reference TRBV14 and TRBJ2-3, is EAGVTQFPSHSVIEKGQTVTLRCDPISGHDNLYWYRRVMGKEIKFLLHFVKESKQDESGMPNNRFLAERTGGTYSTLKVQPAELEDSGVYFCASSQGAFRGAQYFGPGTRLTVL.

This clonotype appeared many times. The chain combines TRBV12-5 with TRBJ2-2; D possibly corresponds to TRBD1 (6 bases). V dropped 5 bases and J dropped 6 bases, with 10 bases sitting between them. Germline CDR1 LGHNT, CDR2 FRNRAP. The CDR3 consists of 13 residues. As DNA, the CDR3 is TGTGCTAGTGGTGCGAGGGGGTCCGGGGAGCTGTTTTTT. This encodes CASGARGSGELFF.

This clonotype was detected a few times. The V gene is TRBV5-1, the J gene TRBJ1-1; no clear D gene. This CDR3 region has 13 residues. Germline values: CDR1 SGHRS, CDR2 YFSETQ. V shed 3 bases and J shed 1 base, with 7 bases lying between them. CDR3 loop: CASSSDPNTEAFF. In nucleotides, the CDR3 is TGCGCCAGCAGCTCCGACCCGAACACTGAAGCTTTCTTT.

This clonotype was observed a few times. The CDR3 is CASSDTGRSPYEQYF. CDR3 DNA sequence: TGCGCCAGCAGCGACACGGGAAGATCACCCTACGAGCAGTACTTC. The V and J genes are TRBV5-1 and TRBJ2-5; the D gene is possibly TRBD2 (5 bases). The DNA end favors TRBJ2-7, so the J call may be wrong. Germline CDR1 SGHRS, CDR2 YFSETQ. This CDR3 has 15 amino acids.

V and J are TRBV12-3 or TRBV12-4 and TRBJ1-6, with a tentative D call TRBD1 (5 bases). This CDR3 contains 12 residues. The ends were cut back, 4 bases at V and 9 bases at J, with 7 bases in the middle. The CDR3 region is CASSWGSSPLHF. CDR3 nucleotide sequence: TGTGCCAGCAGTTGGGGGAGTTCACCCCTCCACTTT.

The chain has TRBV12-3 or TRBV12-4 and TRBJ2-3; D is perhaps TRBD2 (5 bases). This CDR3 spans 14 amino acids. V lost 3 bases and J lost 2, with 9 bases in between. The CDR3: CASSFGGYTDTQYF. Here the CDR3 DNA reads TGTGCCAGCAGTTTCGGCGGGTACACAGATACGCAGTATTTT.

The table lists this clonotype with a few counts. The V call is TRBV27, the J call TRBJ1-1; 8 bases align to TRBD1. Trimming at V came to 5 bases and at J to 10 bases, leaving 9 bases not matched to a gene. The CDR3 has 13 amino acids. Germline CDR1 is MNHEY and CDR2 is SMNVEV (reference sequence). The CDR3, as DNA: TGTGCCAGCAGTCCGCCCTGGACAGGGAGAGCTTTCTTT. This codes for CASSPPWTGRAFF.

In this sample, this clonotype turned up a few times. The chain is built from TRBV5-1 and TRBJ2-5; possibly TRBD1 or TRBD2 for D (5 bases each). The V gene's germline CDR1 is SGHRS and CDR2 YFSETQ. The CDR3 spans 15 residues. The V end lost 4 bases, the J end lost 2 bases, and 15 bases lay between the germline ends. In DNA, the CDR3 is TGCGCCAGCAGCAAGGAAGGGACCGTTCAAGAGACCCAGTACTTC. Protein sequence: CASSKEGTVQETQYF.